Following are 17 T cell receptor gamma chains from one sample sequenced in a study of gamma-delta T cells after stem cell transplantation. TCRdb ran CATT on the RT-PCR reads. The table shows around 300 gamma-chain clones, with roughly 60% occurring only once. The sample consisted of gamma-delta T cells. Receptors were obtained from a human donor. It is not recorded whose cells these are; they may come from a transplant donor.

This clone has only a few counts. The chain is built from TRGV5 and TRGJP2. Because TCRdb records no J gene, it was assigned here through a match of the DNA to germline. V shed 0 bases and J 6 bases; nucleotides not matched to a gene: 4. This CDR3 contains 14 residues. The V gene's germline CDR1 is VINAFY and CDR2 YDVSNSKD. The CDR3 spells CATWDRPGDWIKTF. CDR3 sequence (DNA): TGTGCCACCTGGGACAGGCCCGGTGATTGGATCAAGACGTTT.

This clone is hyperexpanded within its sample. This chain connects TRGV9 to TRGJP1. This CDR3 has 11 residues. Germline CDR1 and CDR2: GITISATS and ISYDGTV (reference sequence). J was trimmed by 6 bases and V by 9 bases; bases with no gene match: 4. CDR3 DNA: TGTGCCTTGGGTTCTGGTTGGTTCAAGATATTT. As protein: CALGSGWFKIF.

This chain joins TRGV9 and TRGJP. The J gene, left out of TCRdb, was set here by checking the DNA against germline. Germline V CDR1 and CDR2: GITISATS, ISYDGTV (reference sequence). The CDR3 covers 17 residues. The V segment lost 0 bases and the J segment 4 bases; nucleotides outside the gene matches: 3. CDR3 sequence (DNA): TGTGCCTTGTGGGAGGTGCAACAAGAGTTGGGCAAAAAAATCAAGGTATTT. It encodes CALWEVQQELGKKIKVF.

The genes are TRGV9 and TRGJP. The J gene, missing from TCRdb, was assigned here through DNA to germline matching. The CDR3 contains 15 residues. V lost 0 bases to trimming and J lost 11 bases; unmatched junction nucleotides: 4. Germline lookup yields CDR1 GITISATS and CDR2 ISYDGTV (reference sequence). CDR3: CALWEVSMGKKIKVF. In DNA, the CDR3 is TGTGCCTTGTGGGAGGTGTCGATGGGCAAAAAAATCAAGGTATTT.

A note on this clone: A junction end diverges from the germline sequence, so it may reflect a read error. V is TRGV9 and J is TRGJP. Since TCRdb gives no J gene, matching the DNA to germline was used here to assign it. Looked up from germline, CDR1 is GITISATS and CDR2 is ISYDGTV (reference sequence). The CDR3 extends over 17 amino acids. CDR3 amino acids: CALWEDPQGLGKKIKVF. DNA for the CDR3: TGTGCCTTGTGGGAGGATCCCCAAGGGTTGGGCAAAAAAATCAAGGTATTT.

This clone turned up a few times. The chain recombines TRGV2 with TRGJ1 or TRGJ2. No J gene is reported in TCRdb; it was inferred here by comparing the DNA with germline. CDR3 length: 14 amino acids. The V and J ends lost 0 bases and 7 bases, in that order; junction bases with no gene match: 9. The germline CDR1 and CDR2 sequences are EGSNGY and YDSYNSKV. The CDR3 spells CATWDGPVGYKKLF. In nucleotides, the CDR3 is TGTGCCACCTGGGACGGGCCAGTGGGGTATAAGAAACTCTTT.

The CDR3 region has the DNA TGTGCCTTGTGGGAGGTGCGAGGGGATTTTTTGGGCAAAAAAATCAAGGTATTT. It codes for CALWEVRGDFLGKKIKVF. The rearrangement uses TRGV9 and TRGJP. The J gene, not given by TCRdb, was assigned here from a germline match of the nucleotide sequence. CDR1 GITISATS and CDR2 ISYDGTV come from the germline V gene (reference sequence). CDR3 size: 18 residues. The junction had 12 bases not matched to a gene; V was cut back by 0 bases and J by 10 bases.

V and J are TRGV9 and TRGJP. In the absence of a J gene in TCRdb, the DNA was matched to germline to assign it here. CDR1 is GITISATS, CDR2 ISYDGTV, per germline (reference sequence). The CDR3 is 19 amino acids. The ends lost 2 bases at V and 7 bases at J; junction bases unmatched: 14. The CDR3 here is CALWEDTDTSELGKKIKVF. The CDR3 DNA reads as TGTGCCTTGTGGGAGGATACAGACACTTCGGAGTTGGGCAAAAAAATCAAGGTATTT.

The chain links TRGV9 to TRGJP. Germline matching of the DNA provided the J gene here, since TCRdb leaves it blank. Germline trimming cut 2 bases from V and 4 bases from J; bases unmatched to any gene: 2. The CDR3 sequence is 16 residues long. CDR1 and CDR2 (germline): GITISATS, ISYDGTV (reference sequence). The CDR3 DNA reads TGTGCCTTGTGGGAGGCACAAGAGTTGGGCAAAAAAATCAAGGTATTT. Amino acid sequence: CALWEAQELGKKIKVF.

The CDR3 sequence: CALWEEELGKKIKVF. The CDR3 nucleotides read TGTGCCTTGTGGGAGGAAGAGTTGGGCAAAAAAATCAAGGTATTT. V usage is TRGV9 and J usage is TRGJP. Germline loops: CDR1 GITISATS, CDR2 ISYDGTV (reference sequence). The V gene end was trimmed by 2 bases and the J gene end by 5 bases; junction bases not matched to a gene: 0. CDR3 length: 15 amino acids.

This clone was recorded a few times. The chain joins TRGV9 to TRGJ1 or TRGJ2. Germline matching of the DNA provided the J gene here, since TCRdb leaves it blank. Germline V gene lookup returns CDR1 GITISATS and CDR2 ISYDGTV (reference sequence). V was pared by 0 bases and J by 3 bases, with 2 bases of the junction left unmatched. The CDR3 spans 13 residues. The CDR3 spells CALWEVPYYKKLF. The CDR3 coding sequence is TGTGCCTTGTGGGAGGTGCCTTATTATAAGAAACTCTTT.

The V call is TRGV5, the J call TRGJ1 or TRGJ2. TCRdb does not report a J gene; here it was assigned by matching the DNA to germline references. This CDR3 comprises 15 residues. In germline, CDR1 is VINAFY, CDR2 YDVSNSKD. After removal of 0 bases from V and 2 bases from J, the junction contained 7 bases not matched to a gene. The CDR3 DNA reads TGTGCCACCTGGGACAGGCCCCTTTATTATTATAAGAAACTCTTT. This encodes CATWDRPLYYYKKLF.

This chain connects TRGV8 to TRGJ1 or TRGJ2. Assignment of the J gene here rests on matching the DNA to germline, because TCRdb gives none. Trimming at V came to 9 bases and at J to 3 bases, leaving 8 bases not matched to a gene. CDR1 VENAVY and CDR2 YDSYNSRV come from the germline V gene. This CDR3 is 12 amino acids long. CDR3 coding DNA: TGTGCCACCGGGTTGTCTTATTATAAGAAACTCTTT. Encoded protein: CATGLSYYKKLF.

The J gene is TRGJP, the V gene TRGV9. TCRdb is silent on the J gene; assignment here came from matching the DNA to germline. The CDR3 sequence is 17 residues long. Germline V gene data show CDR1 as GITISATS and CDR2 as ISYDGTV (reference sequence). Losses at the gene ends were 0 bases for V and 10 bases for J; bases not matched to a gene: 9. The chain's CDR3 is CALWEVLSELGKKIKVF. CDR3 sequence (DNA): TGTGCCTTGTGGGAGGTGCTCTCCGAATTGGGCAAAAAAATCAAGGTATTT.

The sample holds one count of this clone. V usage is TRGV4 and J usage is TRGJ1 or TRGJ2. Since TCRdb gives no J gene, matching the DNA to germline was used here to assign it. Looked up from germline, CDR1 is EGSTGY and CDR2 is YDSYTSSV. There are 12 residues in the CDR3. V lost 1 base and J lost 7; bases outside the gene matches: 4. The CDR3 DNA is TGTGCCACCTGGGATGGTAGGTATAAGAAACTCTTT. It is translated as CATWDGRYKKLF.

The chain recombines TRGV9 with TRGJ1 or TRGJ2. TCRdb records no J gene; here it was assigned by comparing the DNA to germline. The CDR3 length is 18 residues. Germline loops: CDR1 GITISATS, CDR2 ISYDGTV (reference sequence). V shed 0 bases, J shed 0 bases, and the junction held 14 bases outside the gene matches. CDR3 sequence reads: CALWEVSLGAMNYYKKLF. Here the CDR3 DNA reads TGTGCCTTGTGGGAGGTGAGCTTGGGCGCGATGAATTATTATAAGAAACTCTTT.

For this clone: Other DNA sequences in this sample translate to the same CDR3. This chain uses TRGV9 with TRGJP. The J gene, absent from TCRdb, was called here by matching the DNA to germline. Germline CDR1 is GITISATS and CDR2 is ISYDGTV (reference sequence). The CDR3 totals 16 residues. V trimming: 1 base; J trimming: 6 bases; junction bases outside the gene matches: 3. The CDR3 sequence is CALWEVLELGKKIKVF. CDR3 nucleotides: TGTGCCTTGTGGGAGGTCTTAGAGTTGGGCAAAAAAATCAAGGTATTT.